A single sample gave rise to the 6 T cell receptor beta chains below, sequenced in a study of regulatory T cells in long-lasting Graves disease. Time point in this sample: persistent/refractory GD, antithyroid drugs over 5 years with positive TRAb. Researchers made the TCR library from RNA that was extracted from PBMCs. Libraries of TCR beta came from iRepertoire HTBI primers plus Arm-PCR of CDR3 regions. From the multiplex PCR reads, TCRdb called clonotypes with MiXCR, one entry per CDR3 protein. This sample yields 350,000 to 450,000 distinct CDR3 sequences, of which less than 25% are seen a single time; roughly 20% belongs to the top ten. Sequencing used peripheral blood mononuclear cells (PBMCs), obtained when the disease was refractory, from a patient treated with antithyroid drugs. These receptors came from a female donor with Graves disease.

CDR3 loop: CASSLLFRGWPSEKLFF. The CDR3, as DNA: TGTGCCAGCAGTTTACTTTTCCGAGGGTGGCCGAGTGAAAAACTGTTTTTT. The rearrangement links TRBV27 to TRBJ1-4; D uncertain. Germline loops: CDR1 MNHEY, CDR2 SMNVEV (reference sequence). The CDR3 spans 17 residues. Trimming cost V 2 bases and J 7 bases, with 20 bases left between them.

This clonotype was found many times. This chain joins TRBV2 and TRBJ1-1; the D gene is possibly TRBD1 (5 bases). Trimming stripped 5 bases from V and 1 base from J, with 8 bases between. CDR3 length equals 13 residues. Germline V gives CDR1 SNHLY, CDR2 FYNNEI. Here the CDR3 DNA reads TGTGCCAGCAGTAGGAGGGGGAACACTGAAGCTTTCTTT. Translated, it gives CASSRRGNTEAFF.

This clonotype has only a few counts. The genes are TRBV6-1 and TRBJ1-4, with TRBD1 matching over 7 bases. V trimming: 5 bases; J trimming: 11 bases; junction bases outside the gene matches: 11. The CDR3 covers 14 residues. Per the germline V gene, CDR1 is MNHNS and CDR2 is SASEGT. The DNA for the CDR3 is TGTGCCAGCAGTCCCACAGGGGAACTAGGGAAACTGTTTTTT. Its protein product is CASSPTGELGKLFF.

V usage is TRBV6-1 and J usage is TRBJ1-1; 7 bases map to TRBD1. The CDR3 length is 15 residues. Trimming cost V 9 bases and J 0 bases; bases outside gene matches: 10. The germline CDR1 and CDR2 sequences are MNHNS and SASEGT. The CDR3 spells CASEPLGQMNTEAFF. As DNA, the CDR3 is TGTGCCAGTGAACCGTTGGGACAGATGAACACTGAAGCTTTCTTT.

This CDR3 is CSANSQGGTGANVLTF. Written as DNA, the CDR3 is TGCAGTGCTAATTCACAGGGTGGCACTGGGGCCAACGTCCTGACTTTC. The chain employs TRBV20-1 and TRBJ2-6; TRBD1 is a possible D gene (6 bases). Between the trimmed V and J ends, which lost 4 bases and 2 bases, there was a span of 15 bases. The CDR3 loop spans 16 amino acids. The germline gives CDR1 DFQATT, CDR2 SNEGSKA (reference sequence).

This clonotype was observed at least ten times. The chain joins TRBV12-3 or TRBV12-4 to TRBJ1-2; possibly TRBD1 for D (5 bases). Trimming left V 8 bases short and J 3 bases short, with 19 bases between. This CDR3 contains 15 residues. CDR3 sequence (DNA): TGTGCCAGCCGGGACTCAGACCGGGCGTACTATGGCTACACCTTC. Translation gives CASRDSDRAYYGYTF.